The source of this T cell receptor (beta chain) is a study of naive and memory T cell subsets. The study, taken as a whole, reports: Between naive and memory subsets, TCR abundance power law exponents differed. Possibly reflecting memory cells re-expressing CD45RA, a few larger clonotypes occurred in naive repertoires, especially CD8.

CMV status came from CD4+ IFNgamma after overnight CMV lysate stimulation. This clonotype was counted many times. Its antigen is not identified. Two oligonucleotides, mixed equimolar, formed the beta constant-region primer covering TRBC1 and TRBC2. The ligated cDNA underwent four PCR rounds using SP2 and nested alpha and beta constant-region primers. Ligation attached a single-stranded oligonucleotide with a 12-nucleotide UMI and the SP2 primer to the cDNA 3' end. MiXCR, applied by TCRdb to the UMI-ligation and nested PCR reads, yields one record per CDR3 protein. This sample has roughly 100,000 distinct CDR3 sequences, with about 15% found just once. The ends lost 5 bases at V and 2 bases at J; junction bases unmatched: 6. The CDR3 covers 14 residues. CDR1 and CDR2 (germline): SGHNT, YENEEA.

The origin of this receptor is a human donor in good health. Sequences were obtained from naive CD8+ T cells from blood. The V gene is TRBV11-3, the J gene TRBJ2-7; TRBD1 agrees at 7 bases. CDR3 protein: CASSPGQTTYEQYF. CDR3 nucleotides: TGTGCCAGCAGCCCGGGACAGACCACCTACGAGCAGTACTTC.